One and the same sample provided the 7 T cell receptor beta chains below, sequenced in a study of human T cells and chemical hapten exposure. The time point was: patch test 1, 2 weeks after DPC sensitization. Treatment in this sample: therapeutic diphenylcyclopropenone sensitization with weekly scalp DPC. TCRdb reanalysed the RACE reads using MiXCR and keeps one entry per CDR3 protein. Seen here are 180,000 or so distinct CDR3 sequences, around 15% observed once, and the top ten hold less than 2%. This specimen consisted of whole blood, obtained in connection with sensitization to the hapten diphenylcyclopropenone (DPC). The receptor source for this set is a woman under 40 with alopecia areata. Some clones in this sample may be carry-over from other donors' samples.

The chain couples TRBV4-2 to TRBJ1-1; D perhaps matches TRBD1 (6 bases). CDR3 length: 16 amino acids. V lost 0 bases and J 2 bases, leaving 13 bases between the germline ends. Germline CDR1 and CDR2: LGHNA and YNFKEQ. The CDR3 DNA sequence: TGTGCCAGCAGCCAAGAATTCGGAGGGGGTAACACTGAAGCTTTCTTT. Protein: CASSQEFGGGNTEAFF.

This clonotype was seen only a few times. The chain uses TRBV6-6 and TRBJ1-3, with unresolved D. In germline, CDR1 is MNHNY, CDR2 SVGAGI (reference sequence). The CDR3 consists of 15 residues. V shed 0 bases and J shed 0 bases, with 6 bases lying between them. Written as DNA, the CDR3 is TGTGCCAGCAGTTACTCGGGCCTCTCTGGAAACACCATATATTTT. It encodes CASSYSGLSGNTIYF.

The J gene is TRBJ2-6, the V gene TRBV12-3 or TRBV12-4; 7 nucleotides line up with TRBD1. With V trimmed by 6 bases and J by 0 bases, 11 bases remained unmatched. This CDR3 comprises 18 residues. CDR3 bases: TGTGCCAGCAGCCCCCAACGGGACAGCTCCTCTGGGGCCAACGTCCTGACTTTC. This sequence encodes CASSPQRDSSSGANVLTF.

This rearrangement joins TRBV7-8 to TRBJ2-5; 8 bases match TRBD2. V trimming: 5 bases; J trimming: 3 bases; junction bases outside the gene matches: 14. This CDR3 contains 17 residues. The V gene's germline CDR1 is SGHVS and CDR2 FQNEAQ. This CDR3 reads CASSPSGLALVKETQYF. CDR3 nucleotide sequence: TGTGCCAGCAGCCCCTCTGGACTAGCTCTGGTGAAAGAGACCCAGTACTTC.

This chain connects TRBV30 to TRBJ1-1; 8 bases are shared with TRBD1. CDR1 and CDR2 (germline): GTSNPN, SVGIG (reference sequence). J lost 1 base, V lost 6 bases, and 4 bases had no gene match. This CDR3 has 13 amino acids. In DNA, the CDR3 is TGTGCCTGCACGACAGGGGAGAACACTGAAGCTTTCTTT. Protein: CACTTGENTEAFF.

The rearrangement joins TRBV12-3 or TRBV12-4 to TRBJ2-1, with D possibly matching TRBD2 (5 bases). Trimming cost V 5 bases and J 5 bases, with 13 bases left between them. The CDR3 is made up of 14 amino acids. This CDR3 is CASSPFTRDNEQFF. DNA for the CDR3: TGTGCCAGCAGTCCGTTTACTAGAGACAATGAGCAGTTCTTC.

This clonotype was observed at least ten times. The rearrangement uses TRBV6-1 and TRBJ2-7; possibly TRBD2 for D (6 bases). Germline V CDR1 and CDR2: MNHNS, SASEGT. CDR3 length equals 14 residues. V lost 6 bases to trimming and J lost 0 bases, with 12 bases between them. This CDR3 is CASRPGGDSYEQYF. For the CDR3, the DNA is TGTGCCAGCAGGCCCGGCGGGGACTCCTACGAGCAGTACTTC.